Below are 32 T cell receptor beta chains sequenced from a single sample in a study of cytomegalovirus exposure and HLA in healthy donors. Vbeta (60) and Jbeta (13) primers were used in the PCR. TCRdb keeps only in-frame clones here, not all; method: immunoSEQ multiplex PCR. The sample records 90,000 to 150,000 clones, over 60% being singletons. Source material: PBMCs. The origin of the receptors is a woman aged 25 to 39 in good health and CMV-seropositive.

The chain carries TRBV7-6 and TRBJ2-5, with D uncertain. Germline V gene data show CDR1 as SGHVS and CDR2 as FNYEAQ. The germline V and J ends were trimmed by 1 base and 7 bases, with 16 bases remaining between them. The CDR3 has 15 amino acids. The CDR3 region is CASSLGPGERGTQYF. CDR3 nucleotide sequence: TGTGCCAGCAGCTTAGGCCCCGGCGAGAGAGGGACCCAGTACTTC.

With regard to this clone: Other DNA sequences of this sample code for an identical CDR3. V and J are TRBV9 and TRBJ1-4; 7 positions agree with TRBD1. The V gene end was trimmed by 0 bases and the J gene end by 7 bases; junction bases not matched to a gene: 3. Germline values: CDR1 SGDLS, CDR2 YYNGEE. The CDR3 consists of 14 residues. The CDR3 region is CASSVGQGGEKLFF. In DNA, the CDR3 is TGTGCCAGCAGCGTAGGACAGGGTGGTGAAAAACTGTTTTTT.

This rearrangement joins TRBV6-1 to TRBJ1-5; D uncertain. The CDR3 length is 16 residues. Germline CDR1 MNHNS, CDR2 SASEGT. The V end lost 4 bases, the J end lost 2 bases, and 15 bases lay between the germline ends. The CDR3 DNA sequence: TGTGCCAGCAGTGCAGGCAGTTCTAAAGGCAATCAGCCCCAGCATTTT. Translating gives CASSAGSSKGNQPQHF.

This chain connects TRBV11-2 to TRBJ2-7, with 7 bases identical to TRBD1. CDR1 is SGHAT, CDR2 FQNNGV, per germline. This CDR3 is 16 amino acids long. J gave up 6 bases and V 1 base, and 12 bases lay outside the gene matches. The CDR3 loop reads CASSLGGSGTVGEQYF. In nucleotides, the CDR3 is TGTGCCAGCAGCTTAGGAGGGTCCGGGACAGTCGGCGAGCAGTACTTC.

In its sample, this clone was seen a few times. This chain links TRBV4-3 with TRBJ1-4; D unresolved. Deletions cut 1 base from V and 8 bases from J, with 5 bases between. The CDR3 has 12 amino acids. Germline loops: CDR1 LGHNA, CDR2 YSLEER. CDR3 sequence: CASSQVKEKLFF. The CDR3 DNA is TGCGCCAGCAGCCAAGTAAAAGAAAAACTGTTTTTT.

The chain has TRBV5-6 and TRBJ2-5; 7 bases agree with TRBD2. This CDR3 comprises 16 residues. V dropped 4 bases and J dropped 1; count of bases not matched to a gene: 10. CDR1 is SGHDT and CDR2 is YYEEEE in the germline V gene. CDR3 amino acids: CASSPRGAGLQETQYF. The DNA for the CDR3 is TGTGCCAGCAGCCCACGAGGAGCGGGGCTCCAAGAGACCCAGTACTTC. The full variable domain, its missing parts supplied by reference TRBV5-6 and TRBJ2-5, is DAGVTQSPTHLIKTRGQQVTLRCSPKSGHDTVSWYQQALGQGPQFIFQYYEEEERQRGNFPDRFSGHQFPNYSSELNVNALLLGDSALYLCASSPRGAGLQETQYFGPGTRLLVL.

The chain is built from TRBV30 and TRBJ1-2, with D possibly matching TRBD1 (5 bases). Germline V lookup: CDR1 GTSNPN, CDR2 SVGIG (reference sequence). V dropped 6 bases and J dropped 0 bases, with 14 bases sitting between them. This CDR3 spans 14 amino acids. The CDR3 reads CACPPRGTNYGYTF. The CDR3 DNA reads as TGTGCCTGTCCGCCGCGGGGGACTAACTATGGCTACACCTTC.

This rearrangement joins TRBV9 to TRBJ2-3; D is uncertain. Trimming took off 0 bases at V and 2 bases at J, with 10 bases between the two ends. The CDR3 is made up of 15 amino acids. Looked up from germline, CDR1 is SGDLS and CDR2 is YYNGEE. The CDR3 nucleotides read TGTGCCAGCAGCGTAGGGTCCGGGTCCACAGATACGCAGTATTTT. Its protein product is CASSVGSGSTDTQYF.

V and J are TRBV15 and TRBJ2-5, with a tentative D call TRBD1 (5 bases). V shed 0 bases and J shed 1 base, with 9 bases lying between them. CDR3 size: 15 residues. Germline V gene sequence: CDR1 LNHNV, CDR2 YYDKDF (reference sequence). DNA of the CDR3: TGTGCCACCAGCAGAGACCCCAGGGCCCAAGAGACCCAGTACTTC. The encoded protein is CATSRDPRAQETQYF.

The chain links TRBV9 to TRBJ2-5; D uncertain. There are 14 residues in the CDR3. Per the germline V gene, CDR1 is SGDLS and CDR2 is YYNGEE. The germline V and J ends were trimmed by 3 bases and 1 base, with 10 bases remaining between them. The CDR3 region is CASSGHSSQETQYF. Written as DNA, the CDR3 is TGTGCCAGCAGCGGACACTCTTCCCAAGAGACCCAGTACTTC. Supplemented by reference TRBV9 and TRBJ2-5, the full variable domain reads DSGVTQTPKHLITATGQRVTLRCSPRSGDLSVYWYQQSLDQGLQFLIQYYNGEERAKGNILERFSAQQFPDLHSELNLSSLELGDSALYFCASSGHSSQETQYFGPGTRLLVL.

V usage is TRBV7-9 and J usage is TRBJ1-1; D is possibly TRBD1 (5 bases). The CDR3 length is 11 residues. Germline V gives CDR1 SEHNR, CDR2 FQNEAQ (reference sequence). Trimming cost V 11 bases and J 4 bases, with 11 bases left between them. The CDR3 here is CAGWGGTEAFF. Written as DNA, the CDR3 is TGTGCCGGCTGGGGGGGCACTGAAGCTTTCTTT.

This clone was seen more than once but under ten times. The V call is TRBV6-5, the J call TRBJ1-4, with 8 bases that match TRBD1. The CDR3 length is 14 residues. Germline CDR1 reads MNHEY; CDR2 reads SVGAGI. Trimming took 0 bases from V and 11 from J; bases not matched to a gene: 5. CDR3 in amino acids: CASSYSTRGHKLFF. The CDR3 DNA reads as TGTGCCAGCAGTTACTCGACCAGGGGGCATAAACTGTTTTTT.

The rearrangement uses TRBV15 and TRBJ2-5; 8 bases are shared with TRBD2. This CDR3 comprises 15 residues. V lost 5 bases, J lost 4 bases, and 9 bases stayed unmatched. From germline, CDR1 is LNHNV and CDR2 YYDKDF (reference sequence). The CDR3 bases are TGTGCCACCAGCCCATCTCGGGGGGGAGGAGAGACCCAGTACTTC. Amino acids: CATSPSRGGGETQYF.

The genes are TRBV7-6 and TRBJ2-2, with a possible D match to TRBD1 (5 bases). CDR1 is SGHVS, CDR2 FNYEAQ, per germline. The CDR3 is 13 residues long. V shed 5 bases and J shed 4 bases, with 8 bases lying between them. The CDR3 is CASSPTVTGELFF. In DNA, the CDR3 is TGTGCCAGCAGCCCGACAGTCACCGGGGAGCTGTTTTTT.

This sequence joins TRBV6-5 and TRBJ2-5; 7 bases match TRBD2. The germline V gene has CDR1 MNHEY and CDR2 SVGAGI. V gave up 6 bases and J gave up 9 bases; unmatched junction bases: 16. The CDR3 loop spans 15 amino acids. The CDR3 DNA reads TGTGCCAGCAGCCCCCTGGGGGTCGCGCGGGGGTCCCAGTACTTC. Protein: CASSPLGVARGSQYF.

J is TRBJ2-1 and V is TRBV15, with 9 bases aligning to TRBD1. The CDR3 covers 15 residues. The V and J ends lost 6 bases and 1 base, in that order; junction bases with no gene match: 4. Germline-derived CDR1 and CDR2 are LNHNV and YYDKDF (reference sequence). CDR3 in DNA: TGTGCCACCAGAGTAGACAGGGGGTCCTACAATGAGCAGTTCTTC. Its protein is CATRVDRGSYNEQFF.

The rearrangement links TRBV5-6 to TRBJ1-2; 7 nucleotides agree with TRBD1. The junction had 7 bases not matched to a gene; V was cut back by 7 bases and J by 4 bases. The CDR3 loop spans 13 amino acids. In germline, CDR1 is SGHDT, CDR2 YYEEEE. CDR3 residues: CASARQGGYGYTF. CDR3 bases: TGTGCCAGCGCGCGACAGGGTGGCTATGGCTACACCTTC.

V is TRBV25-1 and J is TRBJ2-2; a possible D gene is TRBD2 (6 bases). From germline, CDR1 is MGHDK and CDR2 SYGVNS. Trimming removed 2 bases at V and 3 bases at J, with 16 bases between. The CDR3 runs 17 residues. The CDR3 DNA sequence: TGTGCCAGCAGTGAAGGGGGGTCGGGGTTTTACACCGGGGAGCTGTTTTTT. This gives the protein CASSEGGSGFYTGELFF.

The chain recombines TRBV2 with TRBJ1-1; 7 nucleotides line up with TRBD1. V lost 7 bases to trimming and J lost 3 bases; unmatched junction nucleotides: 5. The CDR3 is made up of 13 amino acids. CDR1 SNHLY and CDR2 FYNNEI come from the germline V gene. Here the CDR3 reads CASKGQGDTEAFF. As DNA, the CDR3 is TGTGCCAGCAAAGGGCAGGGGGACACTGAAGCTTTCTTT.

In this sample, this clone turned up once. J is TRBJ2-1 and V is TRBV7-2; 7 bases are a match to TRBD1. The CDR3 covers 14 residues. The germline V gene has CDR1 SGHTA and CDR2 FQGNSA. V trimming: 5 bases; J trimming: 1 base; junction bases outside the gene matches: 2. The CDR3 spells CASSAQGSYNEQFF. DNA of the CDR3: TGTGCCAGCAGCGCACAGGGGTCCTACAATGAGCAGTTCTTC.

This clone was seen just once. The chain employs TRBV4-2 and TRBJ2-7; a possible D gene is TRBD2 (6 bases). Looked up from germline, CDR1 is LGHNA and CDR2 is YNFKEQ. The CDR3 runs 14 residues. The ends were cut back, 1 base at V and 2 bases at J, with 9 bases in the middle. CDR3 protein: CASSQGSGAYEQYF. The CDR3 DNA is TGTGCCAGCAGCCAAGGGTCGGGGGCCTACGAGCAGTACTTC.

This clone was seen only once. In DNA form, the CDR3 reads TGCGCCAGCAGCCAAGATTGGGGGGGATACACCGGGGAGCTGTTTTTT. Translation gives CASSQDWGGYTGELFF. The chain combines TRBV4-3 with TRBJ2-2; 7 nucleotides agree with TRBD2. The germline V gene has CDR1 LGHNA and CDR2 YSLEER. Trimming removed 0 bases from V and 3 bases from J; junction bases left unmatched: 4. The CDR3 length is 16 residues.

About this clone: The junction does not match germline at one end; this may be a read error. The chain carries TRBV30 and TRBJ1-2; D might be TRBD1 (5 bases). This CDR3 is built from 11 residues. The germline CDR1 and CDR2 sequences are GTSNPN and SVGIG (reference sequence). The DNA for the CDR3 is TGCGCTACGACCCGCGGGGGTGGCTACACCTTC. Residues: CATTRGGGYTF.

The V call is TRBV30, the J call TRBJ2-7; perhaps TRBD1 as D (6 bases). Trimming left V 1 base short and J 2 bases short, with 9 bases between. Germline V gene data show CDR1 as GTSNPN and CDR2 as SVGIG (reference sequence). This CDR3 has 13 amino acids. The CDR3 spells CAWSGGQTYEQYF. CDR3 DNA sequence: TGTGCCTGGAGTGGAGGACAGACCTACGAGCAGTACTTC.

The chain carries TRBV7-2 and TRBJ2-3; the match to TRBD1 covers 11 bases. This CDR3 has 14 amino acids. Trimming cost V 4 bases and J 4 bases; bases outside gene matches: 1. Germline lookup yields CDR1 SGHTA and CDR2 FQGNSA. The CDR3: CASSSGQGADTQYF. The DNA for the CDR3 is TGTGCCAGCAGCTCGGGACAGGGGGCAGATACGCAGTATTTT.

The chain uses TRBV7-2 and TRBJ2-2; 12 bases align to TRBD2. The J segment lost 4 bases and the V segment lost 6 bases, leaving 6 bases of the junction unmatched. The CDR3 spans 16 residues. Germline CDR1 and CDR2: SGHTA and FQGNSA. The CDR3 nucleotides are TGTGCCAGCAGTCCTCTAGCGGGGGGGTCCACCGGGGAGCTGTTTTTT. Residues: CASSPLAGGSTGELFF.

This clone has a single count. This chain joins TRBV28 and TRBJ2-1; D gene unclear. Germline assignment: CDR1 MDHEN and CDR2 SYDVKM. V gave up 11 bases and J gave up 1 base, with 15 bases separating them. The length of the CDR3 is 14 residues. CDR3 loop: CAAARGDSYNEQFF. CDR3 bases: TGTGCCGCGGCTAGAGGAGATTCCTACAATGAGCAGTTCTTC.

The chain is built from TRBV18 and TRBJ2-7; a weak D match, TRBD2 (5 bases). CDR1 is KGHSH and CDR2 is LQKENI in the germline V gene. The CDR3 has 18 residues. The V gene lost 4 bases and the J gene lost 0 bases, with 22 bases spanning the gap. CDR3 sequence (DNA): TGTGCCAGCTCACACGGGGTGTGGCTTTATACTAACTCCTACGAGCAGTACTTC. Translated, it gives CASSHGVWLYTNSYEQYF.

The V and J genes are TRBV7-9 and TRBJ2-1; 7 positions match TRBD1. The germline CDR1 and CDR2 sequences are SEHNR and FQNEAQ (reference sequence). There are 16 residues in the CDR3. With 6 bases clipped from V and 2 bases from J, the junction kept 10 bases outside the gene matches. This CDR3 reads CASRPTGRRTYNEQFF. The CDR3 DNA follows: TGTGCCAGCAGACCGACAGGGCGGCGGACCTACAATGAGCAGTTCTTC.

The CDR3 here is CASSPRGPDQPQHF. In DNA form, the CDR3 reads TGTGCCAGCAGCCCCAGGGGGCCGGATCAGCCCCAGCATTTT. This chain connects TRBV7-9 to TRBJ1-5, with TRBD1 identical over 8 bases. CDR1 and CDR2 (germline): SEHNR, FQNEAQ (reference sequence). The V segment lost 5 bases and the J segment 5 bases; nucleotides outside the gene matches: 5. This CDR3 is 14 amino acids long.

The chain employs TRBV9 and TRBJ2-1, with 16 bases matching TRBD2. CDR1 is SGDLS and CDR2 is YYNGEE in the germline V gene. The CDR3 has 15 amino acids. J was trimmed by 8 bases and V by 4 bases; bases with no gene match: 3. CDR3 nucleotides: TGTGCCAGCAGCCCCGGGACTAGCGGGGGGGATGAGCAGTTCTTC. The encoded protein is CASSPGTSGGDEQFF.

The CDR3 reads CAISEVAGGGEQFF. The CDR3 DNA follows: TGTGCCATCAGTGAGGTAGCGGGGGGAGGTGAGCAGTTCTTC. The V call is TRBV10-3, the J call TRBJ2-1; 10 nucleotides align to TRBD2. Trimming removed 2 bases from V and 9 bases from J; junction bases left unmatched: 4. In germline, CDR1 is ENHRY, CDR2 SYGVKD. This CDR3 spans 14 amino acids.